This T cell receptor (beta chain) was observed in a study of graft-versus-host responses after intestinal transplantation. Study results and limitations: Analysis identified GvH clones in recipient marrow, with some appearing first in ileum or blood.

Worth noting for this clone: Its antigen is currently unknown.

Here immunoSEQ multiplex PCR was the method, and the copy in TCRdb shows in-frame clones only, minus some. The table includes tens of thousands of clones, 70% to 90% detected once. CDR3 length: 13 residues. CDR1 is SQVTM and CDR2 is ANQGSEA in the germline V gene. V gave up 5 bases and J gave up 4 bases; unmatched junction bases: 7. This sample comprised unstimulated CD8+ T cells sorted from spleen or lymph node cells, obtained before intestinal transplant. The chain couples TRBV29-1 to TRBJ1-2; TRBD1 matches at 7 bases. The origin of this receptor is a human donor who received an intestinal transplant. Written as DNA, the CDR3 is TGCAGCGTTCCCGGGACAGAGAGCTATGGCTACACCTTC. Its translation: CSVPGTESYGYTF. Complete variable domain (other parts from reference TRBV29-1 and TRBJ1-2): SAVISQKPSRDICQRGTSLTIQCQVDSQVTMMFWYRQQPGQSLTLIATANQGSEATYESGFVIDKFPISRPNLTFSTLTVSNMSPEDSSIYLCSVPGTESYGYTFGSGTRLTVV.